The rows below give T cell receptor beta chains drawn from one sample of a study of CD8 T cells in ankylosing spondylitis. TCRdb used MiXCR to reprocess the 5' RACE reads, holding one entry per CDR3 protein. Of 250,000 to 350,000 distinct CDR3 sequences listed, 6.5% to 10% were seen once; the top ten hold less than 15%. Material for sequencing was blood, either unsorted or a sorted T cell fraction (not recorded which). These receptors originate from a male donor with ankylosing spondylitis. The CDR3 runs from the conserved cysteine through the conserved F or W. A D gene is named only where the DNA matches it firmly. The size entry is marked missing in some rows and otherwise reads once, few, many or a size class.

v_call	j_call	cdr3_length	d_call	clone_size	cdr3_nt	cdr3_aa
TRBV4-2	TRBJ2-3	16	.	many	TGTGCCAGCAGCCAAGAACCCAGACCCTTCACAGATACGCAGTATTTT	CASSQEPRPFTDTQYF
TRBV4-2	TRBJ2-5	16	.	.	TGTGCCAGCAGCGGATCCGGGATGGCCAAAGGGGAGACCCAGTACTTC	CASSGSGMAKGETQYF
TRBV18	TRBJ2-7	15	TRBD1	many	TGTGCCAGCTCATCCTCCGGGGACAGCCTCTACGAGCAGTACTTC	CASSSSGDSLYEQYF
TRBV2	TRBJ1-5	15	.	once	TGTGCCAGCAGTGAAACGTCGGGGGGAGTTCAGCCCCAGCATTTT	CASSETSGGVQPQHF
TRBV5-1	TRBJ2-2	17	.	few	TGCGCCAGCAGCCCAAGGGGCCGGGGGCGCGGGAACGGGGAGCTGTTTTTT	CASSPRGRGRGNGELFF
TRBV5-5	TRBJ2-1	15	.	few	TGTGCCAGCAGCTTGGACCCAATACGATACAATGAGCAGTTCTTC	CASSLDPIRYNEQFF
TRBV5-1	TRBJ2-3	13	.	many	TGCGCCAGCAGCTTGGAAGGGGCGGATACGCAGTATTTT	CASSLEGADTQYF
TRBV11-3	TRBJ1-1	15	TRBD1	.	TGTGCCAGCAGCCCGGGACAGGTTGCGAACACTGAAGCTTTCTTT	CASSPGQVANTEAFF
TRBV25-1	TRBJ2-1	12	.	.	TGTGCCAGCAGTGAATTCAGTAGCGAGCAGTTCTTC	CASSEFSSEQFF
TRBV5-1	TRBJ2-7	13	TRBD1	.	TGCGCCAGCAGCGCGGGACAGGGCCACGAGCAGTACTTC	CASSAGQGHEQYF
TRBV27	TRBJ2-7	16	TRBD2	.	TGTGCCACCCGAAAGGGGACTAGCGTAGATTCCTACGAGCAGTACTTC	CATRKGTSVDSYEQYF
TRBV7-9	TRBJ2-6	17	.	many	TGTGCCAGCAGCTCCTCAGACAGCCTCTCTGGGGCCAACGTCCTGACTTTC	CASSSSDSLSGANVLTF
TRBV9	TRBJ1-6	15	.	many	TGTGCCAGCAGCCCACGGACAGCTCATAATTCACCCCTCCACTTT	CASSPRTAHNSPLHF
TRBV7-3	TRBJ2-3	17	TRBD2	few	TGTGCCAGCAGCTTAACCGGGACTAGCGGGGGCACAGATACGCAGTATTTT	CASSLTGTSGGTDTQYF
TRBV27	TRBJ1-5	14	.	many	TGTGCCAGCAGTTTAGTGGGAAGCCGGCAGCCCCAGCATTTT	CASSLVGSRQPQHF
TRBV7-8	TRBJ2-1	16	TRBD2	.	TGTGCCAGCAGCCCCCGCGGGGAGCGGGGGGACAATGAGCAGTTCTTC	CASSPRGERGDNEQFF